The present T cell receptor beta chain was sequenced within a study of cytomegalovirus exposure and HLA in healthy donors (dated 2017 in TCRdb). Background on the whole study: In an earlier analysis of about 560 of the donors, about 260 Gb of sequence data and 120 million or so unique TCR beta sequences from 150 million to 200 million T cells were reported. Roughly 300 gigabases of sequencing data and 70 million to 100 million unique TCR sequences made up an early release that covered 500 to 650 HLA-typed donors. Among the roughly 380 genotyped donors, about 83% belonged to the genetic ancestry cluster associated with self-reported Caucasian donors. The study was designed to test whether signatures of past pathogen exposure could be identified by cataloging public T cell receptors. Using immunosequencing, the study profiled T cell repertoires from fewer than 700 subjects and related those repertoires to cytomegalovirus serostatus. Along with the approximately 650-subject first cohort, a separate validation cohort of about 110 different subjects was used. To predict cytomegalovirus infection status, the study brought together high-throughput TCR immunosequencing, statistical association of individual TCRs with disease status, and machine learning. In a later analysis, previously published TCR beta repertoires from 670 or so donors were re-analyzed and high-resolution HLA genotyping was added so that TCR occurrence patterns could be studied. In the later analysis, no new phenotypic data were used to find candidate immune exposures; instead, reliance was placed on TCR beta sequences and their occurrence across donors. In an earlier analysis of roughly 540 of the donors, high-throughput TCR beta sequencing was used to judge whether each TCR beta V gene segment behaved as functional or pseudogenic. Donor age, sex, ethnicity and CMV serostatus were compiled alongside the repertoire data. A later genetic analysis took genome-wide SNP genotypes for about 55% of the roughly 670 donors and used that subset as a discovery cohort. Every repertoire in the discovery cohort had been generated on one and the same sequencing platform. HLA typing included class I and class II loci at four-digit resolution. The number of donors typed differed by locus, with 629-630 for A, B, C, DRB1 and DQB1, around 500 for DQA1, approximately 580 for DPA1, and some 440 for DPB1. About five DR-DQ haplotypes were treated as single units for association and clustering because of strong linkage in the cohort. Among 398 genotyped donors of the cohort, an average of approximately 230,000 unique TCR beta nucleotide sequences were sequenced per donor, around 20% of them non-productive. General findings and caveats noted by the study authors: In a later analysis, some 18,000 TCR beta sequences were associated with specific HLA alleles at a false discovery rate of 0.05. Some IMGT-functional V segments, including TRBV6-2 and TRBV6-3, could not be distinguished by the 87-base-pair reads and were therefore excluded. The sequencing pipeline was judged likely to have produced a cluster of highly shared sequence variants as a technical artifact. When HLA alleles, especially DR and DQ, strongly co-occurred, TCR associations were difficult to assign to individual alleles. In a later analysis, the rate of TCR association differed among HLA loci, with DRB1 alleles having the most associated TCRs and HLA-C alleles having the fewest. In this cohort, only TCR beta chains were sequenced, and detectable features were limited by the absence of alpha or paired-chain data. In a later analysis, several top co-occurrence clusters were reported to appear linked to parvovirus B19, influenza, CMV and Epstein-Barr virus. Linkage disequilibrium might explain the correlated functional status among segregating V segments, but an unknown experimental factor could not be excluded. Most TCR sequences were observed very rarely across donors, whereas some public TCRs were present in many individuals. Compared with the approximately 670-donor mean, donors in an Asian-associated ancestry cluster had fewer N-insertions in productive TCRs, according to a later genetic analysis. Compared with equally common non-associated chains, HLA-associated TCR beta chains in a later analysis were more clonally expanded and had lower generation probabilities. The presence/absence analyses assumed that sequencing depth was roughly uniform across donors, and that assumption may not be true. A later analysis found that most CMV-associated TCR beta chains appeared HLA-restricted, with HLA associations seemingly driven largely by CMV exposure. The study listed 150 to 200 TCR beta chains as associated with cytomegalovirus. For the cohort, immune exposure information was limited to CMV serostatus. A further reported finding was that TCR beta sequences accurately predicted the HLA-A and HLA-B alleles for most subjects in the first cohort. The classifier was reported to diagnose cytomegalovirus status with high specificity and sensitivity in both the original cohort and the validation cohort. A later genetic analysis associated a missense DCLRE1C variant with V-gene and J-gene trimming of TCR beta chains, and an independent cohort replicated the association. Broadly in line with IMGT annotations, most TCR beta V segments showed up in productive rearrangements about 87% or about 30% of the time in an earlier analysis of 587 of the donors. Three of the identified cytomegalovirus-associated TCR beta chains were confirmed in vitro to be specific for cytomegalovirus antigens. Because HLA typing was missing for some donors at each locus, association tests included only the typed subset. Because counts were too low, about 15 rarely observed V segments, including chromosome 9 orphons, were left out of the earlier analysis of 587 of the donors. The authors suggested that the approach could potentially be generalized to other disease states and immunological phenotypes.

The library came from the immunoSEQ multiplex PCR assay. The multiplex PCR relied on a mix of 60 forward primers for TCR Vbeta segments and 13 reverse primers for TCR Jbeta segments. The CDR3 region of rearranged TCR beta genes was amplified from genomic DNA by a multiplex PCR assay. Amplified TCR beta libraries were sequenced as 87-base-pair reads on the Illumina HiSeq System. In the source study's methods: A later analysis tallied 75 million to 85 million unique TCR beta chains across the 640 or so repertoires, and approximately 11 million of those chains were shared by two or more donors. To remove PCR and sequencing errors, raw reads were error-corrected and collapsed into unique sequences using a nearest-neighbor algorithm that merged closely related sequences. CDR3 sequences were aligned to IMGT reference sequences to assign V, D and J gene segments. For a sequence to be retained, at least a six-nucleotide match to both a V gene segment and a J gene segment was required. Rearrangements were classified as productive when the CDR3 lacked stop codons and remained in frame with V and J, and all other rearrangements were classified as non-productive. Following IMGT convention, CDR3 was defined as the stretch from the second conserved V-encoded cysteine up to the conserved J-encoded phenylalanine. The earlier analysis of about 610 of the donors excluded any sequence lacking an unambiguous match to a single V gene segment. In an earlier analysis of several hundred of the donors, V segments were called functional above 56.7% productive rearrangements and were called segregating when the between-donor standard deviation exceeded 5%. To diagnose cytomegalovirus status from the catalog of TCR beta chain sequences, a statistical classification framework was built. In a later analysis, V and J genes were assigned by comparing TCR nucleotide sequences against IMGT/GENE-DB human TR gene sequences. Using the TCRdist pipeline, a later analysis assigned CDR3 sequences along with most-parsimonious VDJ recombination scenarios. In a later analysis, each TCR beta chain was defined by its CDR3 amino acid sequence together with its V-gene family, and reads without a unique V-gene family were excluded. In a later analysis, around 650 highly shared, low-generation-probability nucleotide sequences were removed to address suspected cross-contamination and a sequencing artifact. In a later analysis, a clonal expansion index for each public chain was calculated from normalized within-repertoire ranks of inferred template counts. A later analysis computed generation probabilities with a VDJ recombination model fitted to out-of-frame rearrangements, and checked the results against IGoR. In a later analysis, hypergeometric tests were used to score TCR-TCR, TCR-HLA and TCR-CMV co-occurrence, with a repertoire-size bias correction applied to TCR pairs. In a later analysis, false discovery rates were estimated by permuting HLA or CMV assignments 20 times. In a later analysis, co-occurring TCRs were grouped with DBSCAN, and TCRdist sequence similarity was added when clustering was performed within HLA-allele-positive subsets. Co-occurrence clustering excluded repertoires with fewer than 30,000 or more than 120,000 public chains, plus five with anomalous nucleotide sharing. TCRdb mirrors the immuneACCESS table, restricted to in-frame sequences. Some clones are absent from its copies; in checked studies, under half trace to an unresolved V gene, and the reason for the others is unknown. That table furnishes V, J and clone size, whereas the DNA furnished D and trimming. Present in this sample are approximately 190,000 clones, over 70% of which were seen just once. The ten largest clonotypes hold 1% to 1.5% of the sample.

The cohort comprised fewer than 700 healthy bone marrow donors. Cohort members were all nominally healthy when sampled, although unrecorded immune exposures were likely present. The donor tested CMV seronegative and was one of the 352 seronegative cohort members. A peripheral blood sample was provided by each donor, and peripheral blood mononuclear cells were used for TCR beta sequencing. The Qiagen DNeasy Blood Extraction Kit was used to extract genomic DNA from the blood cell samples. Based on the germline V gene, the CDR1 and CDR2 sequences are SNHLY and FYNNEI. From V the trimming removes 4 bases and from J it removes 8 bases, while the gene matches leave 16 bases of the junction unaccounted for. The CDR3 holds 18 amino acids from the cysteine to the phenylalanine. The entry retains the CDR3 DNA only, 54 bases that are in frame from base 1. Concerning this clone itself: Its antigen specificity is not known. No much larger clone is present one base from it, and per-base qualities are unavailable.

Sequencing was carried out using PBMCs. This receptor was taken from a young man in good health and CMV-seronegative. The chain was built from TRBV2 and TRBJ2-1; 11 bases in between match TRBD2. The sequenced DNA is TGTGCCAGCAGTGGATCCCTTATTAGCGGGAGGGCCACGGATGAGCAGTTCTTC. Translated, it gives CASSGSLISGRATDEQFF.